This TCR beta chain emerged from a study of blood T cell repertoires in COVID-19. In the study overall: Collection of acute and convalescent COVID-19 samples took place in the United States, Italy and Spain. The analysed material was cDNA or gDNA that came from T cells, B-cell-depleted T cells, or PBMCs.

Source study methods: Estimates of nucleated cell counts were drawn from the amplification of reference gene primers. The protocol was immunoSEQ multiplex PCR, while the TCRdb copy is restricted to in-frame clones and leaves out a portion. V and J calls and clone size come straight from that table; D and trimming were deduced from the DNA. Counted here are some 80,000 clones, under 80% occurring once; the ten biggest clones make up about a third. Patients from Seattle were sampled longitudinally, starting during active infection. This CDR3 has 16 residues. Germline V gene data show CDR1 as SGHAT and CDR2 as FQNNGV. Trimming took 5 bases from V and 6 from J, leaving 22 bases between them.

This rearrangement joins TRBV11-2 to TRBJ2-5, with D possibly TRBD2 on 6 matching bases. The receptor was isolated from a man in his fifties or sixties with COVID-19, enrolled during active disease. The sequencing sample was made of peripheral blood. In DNA form, the CDR3 reads TGTGCCAGCAGCCTTTCCGGGACTCAGATAAAGAAGACCCAGTACTTC. Translated: CASSLSGTQIKKTQYF.